This is a list of T cell receptor beta chains from one sample in a study of T-cell reconstitution after alpha-beta-depleted transplantation in children. Each CDR3 protein gets one entry after TCRdb re-called the PCR reads with MiXCR. The data hold about 500,000 distinct CDR3 sequences, with less than 35% observed a single time. The material sequenced was PBMCs from the stem cell graft donor, taken from the stem cell graft. The receptors shown here come from a human donor who donated a stem cell graft to a child with aplastic anemia. Each CDR3 is given with its conserved first and last residue. A D gene is named only where the DNA matches it firmly. The size of a clone is reported for some rows only, either as once, few or many, or as a class for expanded clones.

D gene	V gene	J gene	clone size	CDR3 protein	CDR3 DNA
NA	TRBV25-1	TRBJ2-5	NA	CASSEYKGKETQYF	TGTGCCAGCAGTGAATATAAGGGGAAAGAGACCCAGTACTTC
NA	TRBV7-8	TRBJ2-1	NA	CASSLKAISSYNEQFF	TGTGCCAGCAGCTTAAAAGCGATCAGCTCCTACAATGAGCAGTTCTTC
NA	TRBV27	TRBJ2-5	few	CASSPLGQETQYF	TGTGCCAGCAGCCCACTAGGCCAAGAGACCCAGTACTTC
NA	TRBV5-1	TRBJ1-1	NA	CASSPRAGLNTEAFF	TGCGCCAGCAGCCCCAGGGCCGGATTGAACACTGAAGCTTTCTTT
NA	TRBV5-1	TRBJ2-1	NA	CASSSTGEGYNEQFF	TGCGCCAGCAGCTCTACAGGGGAGGGGTACAATGAGCAGTTCTTC
TRBD2	TRBV15	TRBJ2-3	few	CATSRARLASGLDTQYF	TGTGCCACCAGCAGAGCTAGACTAGCATCGGGTCTCGATACGCAGTATTTT
NA	TRBV7-9	TRBJ2-5	few	CASSSSEGGTLRTQYF	TGTGCCAGCAGCTCTTCAGAAGGGGGGACACTTAGGACCCAGTACTTC
TRBD2	TRBV7-8	TRBJ2-5	NA	CASSREVGETQYF	TGTGCCAGCAGCCGGGAGGTCGGGGAGACCCAGTACTTC
NA	TRBV6-5	TRBJ1-1	NA	CASSYGFIDTEAFF	TGTGCCAGCAGTTACGGGTTTATCGACACTGAAGCTTTCTTT
TRBD2	TRBV12-3/TRBV12-4	TRBJ2-1	NA	CASSLEAGSYNEQFF	TGTGCCAGCAGTTTGGAAGCGGGATCCTACAATGAGCAGTTCTTC
NA	TRBV18	TRBJ1-2	NA	CASSLLGANYGYTF	TGTGCCAGCTCTCTTCTCGGAGCTAACTATGGCTACACCTTC
NA	TRBV29-1	TRBJ1-2	NA	CSVDAPWDGASGGYTF	TGCAGCGTGGACGCCCCTTGGGACGGAGCGTCGGGTGGCTACACCTTC
TRBD2	TRBV20-1	TRBJ2-7	few	CSASPTSGPYEQYF	TGCAGTGCTTCGCCGACTAGCGGTCCCTACGAGCAGTACTTC
NA	TRBV11-3	TRBJ2-1	NA	CASSLTSAQYNEQFF	TGTGCCAGCAGCTTGACCTCGGCCCAGTACAATGAGCAGTTCTTC
TRBD1	TRBV18	TRBJ1-1	once	CASSHGQGNLNTEAFF	TGTGCCAGCTCACACGGACAGGGAAATTTGAACACTGAAGCTTTCTTT
TRBD2	TRBV7-9	TRBJ2-1	NA	CASSLALAAGEEQFF	TGTGCCAGCAGCTTAGCACTAGCCGCGGGAGAGGAGCAGTTCTTC
TRBD1	TRBV12-3/TRBV12-4	TRBJ1-4	NA	CASRGQNEKLFF	TGTGCCAGCAGGGGACAGAATGAAAAACTGTTTTTT
NA	TRBV5-1	TRBJ1-2	few	CASSLEGTPNYGYTF	TGCGCCAGCAGCTTGGAGGGGACACCTAACTATGGCTACACCTTC
TRBD1	TRBV7-2	TRBJ2-2	NA	CASSWDRGTGELFF	TGTGCCAGCAGCTGGGACAGGGGCACCGGGGAGCTGTTTTTT
NA	TRBV7-2	TRBJ1-1	NA	CASSLLVSRGAFF	TGTGCCAGCAGCTTATTAGTGTCCAGAGGAGCTTTCTTT
NA	TRBV9	TRBJ1-4	few	CASRGADEKLFF	TGTGCCAGCAGGGGGGCCGATGAAAAACTGTTTTTT
NA	TRBV20-1	TRBJ1-4	NA	CSARAPGRSNEKLFF	TGCAGTGCTAGAGCCCCCGGGAGATCTAATGAAAAACTGTTTTTT
NA	TRBV28	TRBJ1-2	few	CASSLDRVGARHYGYTF	TGTGCCAGCAGTTTGGACAGAGTTGGGGCTCGCCACTATGGCTACACCTTC
NA	TRBV5-1	TRBJ1-5	few	CASSGRGDKSNQPQHF	TGCGCCAGCAGCGGGAGAGGGGATAAGAGCAATCAGCCCCAGCATTTT
NA	TRBV29-1	TRBJ1-6	few	CSVREGSSYNSPLHF	TGCAGCGTTAGGGAAGGGAGCTCCTATAATTCACCCCTCCACTTT
NA	TRBV13	TRBJ2-1	NA	CASSLGFGRDNEQFF	TGTGCCAGCAGCTTAGGGTTTGGGCGGGACAATGAGCAGTTCTTC
TRBD2	TRBV20-1	TRBJ2-1	few	CSARDRASGPSNEQFF	TGCAGTGCTAGAGATCGTGCTAGCGGGCCCTCCAATGAGCAGTTCTTC
NA	TRBV12-3/TRBV12-4	TRBJ2-1	NA	CASSSTSGFVQFF	TGTGCCAGCAGTTCGACGTCAGGGTTCGTGCAGTTCTTC
NA	TRBV2	TRBJ1-3	NA	CASSEWGASGNTIYF	TGTGCCAGCAGTGAATGGGGGGCATCTGGAAACACCATATATTTT